These 3 T cell receptor beta chains came from one sample sequenced in a study of T cell changes during pregnancy in multiple sclerosis. The method was immunoSEQ multiplex PCR; TCRdb's version includes in-frame clones alone and lacks a portion of them. This sample yields 60,000 to 75,000 clones, of which about 91% are seen a single time; more than 1.1% belongs to the top ten. The sample consisted of peripheral blood, taken after pregnancy. These receptors all come from a female donor with multiple sclerosis, enrolled in a pregnancy study.

The genes are TRBV29-1 and TRBJ2-5, with unresolved D. Trimming took off 4 bases at V and 4 bases at J, with 13 bases between the two ends. The CDR3 totals 13 residues. Germline assignment: CDR1 SQVTM and CDR2 ANQGSEA. The CDR3 DNA reads as TGCAGCGTTGGGGCAGAAACCCGAGAGACCCAGTACTTC. Its translation is CSVGAETRETQYF.

This chain connects TRBV10-3 to TRBJ1-5; D gene uncertain. Germline lookup yields CDR1 ENHRY and CDR2 SYGVKD. The CDR3 covers 16 residues. Trimming removed 2 bases at V and 7 bases at J, with 18 bases between. For the CDR3, the DNA is TGTGCCATCAGTGAGGAATGGACGGAGGGATGGCAGCCCCAGCATTTT. Translated: CAISEEWTEGWQPQHF.

The chain employs TRBV5-1 and TRBJ2-1, with 10 nucleotides matching TRBD2. Germline V gene lookup returns CDR1 SGHRS and CDR2 YFSETQ. The CDR3 spans 16 residues. Trimming at V came to 2 bases and at J to 7 bases, leaving 9 bases not matched to a gene. CDR3 in DNA: TGCGCCAGCAGCTTCCCCACTAGCGGGGACCCAAATGAGCAGTTCTTC. Translated, it gives CASSFPTSGDPNEQFF.